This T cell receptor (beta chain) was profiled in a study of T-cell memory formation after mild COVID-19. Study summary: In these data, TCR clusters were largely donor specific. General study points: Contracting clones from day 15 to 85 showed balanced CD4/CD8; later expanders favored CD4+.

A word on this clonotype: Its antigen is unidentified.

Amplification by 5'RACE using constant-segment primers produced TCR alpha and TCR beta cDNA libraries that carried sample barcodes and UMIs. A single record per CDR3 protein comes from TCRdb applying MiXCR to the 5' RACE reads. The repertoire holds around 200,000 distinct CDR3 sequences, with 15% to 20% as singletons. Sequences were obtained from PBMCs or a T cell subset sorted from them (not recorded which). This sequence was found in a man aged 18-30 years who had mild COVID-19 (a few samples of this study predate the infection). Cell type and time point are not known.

In DNA form, the CDR3 reads TGTGCCAGCAGCCTGCCAACTAATGAAAAACTGTTTTTT. It yields the protein CASSLPTNEKLFF. The rearrangement links TRBV5-5 to TRBJ1-4; unclear D gene. The CDR3 sequence is 13 residues long. Trimming left V 4 bases short and J 0 bases short, with 4 bases between. Germline values: CDR1 SGHKS, CDR2 YYEKEE (reference sequence).